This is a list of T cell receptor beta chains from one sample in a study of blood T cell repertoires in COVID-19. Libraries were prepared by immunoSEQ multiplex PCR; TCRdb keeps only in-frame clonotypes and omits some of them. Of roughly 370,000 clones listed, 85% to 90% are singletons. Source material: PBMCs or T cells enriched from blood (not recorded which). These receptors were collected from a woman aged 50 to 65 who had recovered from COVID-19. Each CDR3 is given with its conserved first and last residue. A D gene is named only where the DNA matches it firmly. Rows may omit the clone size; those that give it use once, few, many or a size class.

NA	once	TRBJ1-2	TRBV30	CAWSAGRDYGYTF	TGTGCCTGGAGTGCGGGCAGGGACTATGGCTACACCTTC
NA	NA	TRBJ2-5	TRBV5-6	CASSIGGARETQYF	TGTGCCAGCAGTATAGGAGGAGCGAGGGAGACCCAGTACTTC
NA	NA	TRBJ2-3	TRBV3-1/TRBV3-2	CASSPPMPVDTQYF	TGTGCCAGCAGCCCCCCGATGCCAGTGGATACGCAGTATTTT
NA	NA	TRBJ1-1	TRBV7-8	CASSPRTPTEAFF	TGTGCCAGCAGCCCCAGGACACCCACTGAAGCTTTCTTT
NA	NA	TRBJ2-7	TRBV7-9	CASSLDRGGWHEQYF	TGTGCCAGCAGCTTAGACAGGGGAGGCTGGCACGAGCAGTACTTC
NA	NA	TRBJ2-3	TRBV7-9	CASSPRYTDTQYF	TGTGCCAGCAGCCCCCGTTACACAGATACGCAGTATTTT
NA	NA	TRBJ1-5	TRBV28	CASRQKPGYSNQPQHF	TGTGCCAGCAGACAGAAACCAGGGTATAGCAATCAGCCCCAGCATTTT
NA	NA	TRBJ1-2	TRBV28	CASSTRVAGHGYTF	TGTGCCAGCAGCACCCGGGTGGCGGGACATGGCTACACCTTC
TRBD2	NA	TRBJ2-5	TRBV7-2	CASGLAGSRVGTQYF	TGTGCCAGTGGACTAGCGGGGTCTCGAGTGGGGACCCAGTACTTC
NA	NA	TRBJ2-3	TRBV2	CASSKGQGLDVRDTQYF	TGTGCCAGCTCTAAAGGGCAGGGCCTGGACGTAAGGGATACGCAGTATTTT